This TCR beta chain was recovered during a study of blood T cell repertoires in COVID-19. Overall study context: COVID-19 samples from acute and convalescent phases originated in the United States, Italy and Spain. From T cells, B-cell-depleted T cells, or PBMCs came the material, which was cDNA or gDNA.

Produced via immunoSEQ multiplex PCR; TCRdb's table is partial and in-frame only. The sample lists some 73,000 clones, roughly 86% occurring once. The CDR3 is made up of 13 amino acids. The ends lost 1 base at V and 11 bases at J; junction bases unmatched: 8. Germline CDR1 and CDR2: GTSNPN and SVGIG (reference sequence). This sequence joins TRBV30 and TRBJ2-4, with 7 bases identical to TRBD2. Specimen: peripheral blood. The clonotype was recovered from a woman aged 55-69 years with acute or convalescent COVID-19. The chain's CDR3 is CAWSARQRGVQYF. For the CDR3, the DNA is TGTGCCTGGAGTGCCAGACAGCGGGGCGTTCAGTACTTC.